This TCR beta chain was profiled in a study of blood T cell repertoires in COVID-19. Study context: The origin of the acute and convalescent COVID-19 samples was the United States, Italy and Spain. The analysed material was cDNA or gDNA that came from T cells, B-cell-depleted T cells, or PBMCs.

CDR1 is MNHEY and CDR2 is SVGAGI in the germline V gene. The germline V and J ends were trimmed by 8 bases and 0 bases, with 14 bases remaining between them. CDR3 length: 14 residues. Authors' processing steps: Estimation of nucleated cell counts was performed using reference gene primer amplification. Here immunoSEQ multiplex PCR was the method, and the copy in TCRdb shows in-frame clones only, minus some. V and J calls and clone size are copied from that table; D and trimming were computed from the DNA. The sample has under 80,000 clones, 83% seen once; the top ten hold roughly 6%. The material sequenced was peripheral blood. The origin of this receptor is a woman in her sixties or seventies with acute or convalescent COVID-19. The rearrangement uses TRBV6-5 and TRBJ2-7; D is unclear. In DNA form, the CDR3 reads TGTGCCAGCTGGGCTCCCAGTTACTCCTACGAGCAGTACTTC. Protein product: CASWAPSYSYEQYF.